The clone carrying this TCR beta chain appeared a few times. This sample is drawn from a study of human T cells and chemical hapten exposure. Time point specified: healthy volunteer bleed at 2 weeks. The total RNA was obtained from whole blood that was not fractionated. CDR1 DFQATT and CDR2 SNEGSKA come from the germline V gene (reference sequence). The CDR3 spans 13 residues. V shed 6 bases and J shed 0 bases, with 8 bases lying between them. MiXCR, applied by TCRdb to the RACE reads, yields one record per CDR3 protein. The sample has 45,000 or so distinct CDR3 sequences; 4.4% are singletons. The sequence came from a human donor in good health. Some clones in this sample may be carry-over from other donors' samples. The gene calls are TRBV20-1 and TRBJ1-4; tentative D call: TRBD1 (6 bases). What was sequenced was whole blood. CDR3 region: CSAGHPTNEKLFF. The DNA of the CDR3 is TGCAGTGCGGGACATCCAACTAATGAAAAACTGTTTTTT.